This TCR beta chain comes out of a study of T-cell reconstitution after alpha-beta-depleted transplantation in children (dated by TCRdb to about 2016). General notes on the study: Using TCR repertoire profiling, the study followed T-cell immune reconstitution in a quantitative way in children after TCRalphabeta/CD19-depleted allogeneic hematopoietic cell transplantation. On the study overall, not on this receptor specifically: In some patients, the high TCRbeta diversity seen at day 60 was put down to recipient T cells and intrathymic progenitors that had survived conditioning. Over subsequent months, a decline in hyperexpanded clone frequencies was noted, and after one year, T-cell counts and TCRbeta diversity were mostly ascribed to newly produced T cells. The apparently early recovery of alphabetaT-cell counts about two months after transplant reportedly depended on only several hundred rapidly expanded clones that came from non-depleted graft cells.

The method behind the library was PCR. Instrument on record: Illumina HiSeq 2500. TCR library preparation used molecular barcoding, with unique molecular identifiers applied to normalize quantification of the TCRbeta repertoire. TCRdb trimmed public reads at Q25 via fastp, called clones via MiXCR and kept in-frame beta chains. Under each unique CDR3 protein, matching rows form one entry showing the most common genes and DNA. The table for this sample lists over 450,000 distinct CDR3 sequences; over 9.5% of them were counted only once. Roughly 2.1% of the sample is in the top ten clones. The germline V gene sets CDR1 to SNHLY and CDR2 to FYNNEI. The cysteine opens and the phenylalanine closes a CDR3 of 15 amino acids. Only the CDR3 part of the read is kept: 45 bases, read in frame from the first base. The treatment or condition label here, explained by the study, means: allogeneic hematopoietic cell transplantation with graft depleted of TCRalphabeta T cells and CD19 B cells. The transplant recipients were children given TCRalphabeta/CD19-depleted allogeneic hematopoietic cell grafts.

In regard to this clonotype: It lacks a known antigen. At one boundary the junction diverges from the germline segment, which might be a read error.

The starting material was PBMCs, obtained before TCRalphabeta/CD19-depleted stem cell transplant. This TCR derives from a child aged 2 to 10 with inherited bone marrow failure, due to receive a stem cell transplant. The receptor chain draws on TRBV2 and TRBJ2-3; the D gene is possibly TRBD1 or TRBD2, with 5 bases matching each. The bases read TGTACCAGCAGTCCTCAGGGACGGGGCACAGATACGCAGTATTTT. This gives the protein CTSSPQGRGTDTQYF.